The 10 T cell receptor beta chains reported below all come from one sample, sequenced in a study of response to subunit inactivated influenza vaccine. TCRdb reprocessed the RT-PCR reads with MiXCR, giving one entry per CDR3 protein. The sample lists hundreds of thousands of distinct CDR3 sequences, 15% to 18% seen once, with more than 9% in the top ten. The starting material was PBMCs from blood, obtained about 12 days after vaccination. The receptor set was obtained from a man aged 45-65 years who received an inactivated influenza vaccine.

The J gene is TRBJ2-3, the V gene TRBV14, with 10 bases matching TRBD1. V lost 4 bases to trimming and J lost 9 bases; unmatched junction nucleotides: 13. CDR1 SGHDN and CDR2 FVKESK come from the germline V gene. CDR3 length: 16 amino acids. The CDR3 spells CASSRGTGASRGTQYF. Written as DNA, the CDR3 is TGTGCCAGCAGCCGAGGGACAGGGGCCTCCAGAGGCACGCAGTATTTT.

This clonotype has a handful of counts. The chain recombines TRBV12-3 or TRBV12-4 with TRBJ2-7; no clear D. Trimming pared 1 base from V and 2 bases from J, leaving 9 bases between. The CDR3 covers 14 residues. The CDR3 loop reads CASSLEDGAYEQYF. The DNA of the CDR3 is TGTGCCAGCAGTTTAGAAGACGGAGCCTACGAGCAGTACTTC.

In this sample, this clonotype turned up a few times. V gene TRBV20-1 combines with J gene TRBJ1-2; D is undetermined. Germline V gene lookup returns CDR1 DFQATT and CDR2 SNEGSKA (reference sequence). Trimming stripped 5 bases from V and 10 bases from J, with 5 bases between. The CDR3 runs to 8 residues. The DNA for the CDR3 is TGCAGTGCTTTGGTCTACACCTTC. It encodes CSALVYTF.

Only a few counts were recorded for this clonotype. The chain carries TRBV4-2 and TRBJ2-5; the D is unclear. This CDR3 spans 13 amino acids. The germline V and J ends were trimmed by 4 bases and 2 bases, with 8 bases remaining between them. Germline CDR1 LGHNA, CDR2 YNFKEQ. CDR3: CASSPVVQETQYF. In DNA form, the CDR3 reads TGTGCCAGCAGCCCGGTCGTGCAAGAGACCCAGTACTTC.

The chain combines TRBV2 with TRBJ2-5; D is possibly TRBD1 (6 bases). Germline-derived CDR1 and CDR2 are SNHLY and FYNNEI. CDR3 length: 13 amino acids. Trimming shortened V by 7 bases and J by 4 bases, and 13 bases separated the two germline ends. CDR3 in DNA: TGTGCCAGCAACCAAGACAGGCGAGAGACCCAGTACTTC. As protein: CASNQDRRETQYF.

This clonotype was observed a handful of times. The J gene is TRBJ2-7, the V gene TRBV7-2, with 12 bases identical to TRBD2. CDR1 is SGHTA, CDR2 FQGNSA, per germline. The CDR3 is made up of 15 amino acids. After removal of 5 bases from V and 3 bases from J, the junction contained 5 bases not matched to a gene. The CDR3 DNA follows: TGTGCCAGCAGCCCGACTAGCGGGGGATTCTACGAGCAGTACTTC. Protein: CASSPTSGGFYEQYF.

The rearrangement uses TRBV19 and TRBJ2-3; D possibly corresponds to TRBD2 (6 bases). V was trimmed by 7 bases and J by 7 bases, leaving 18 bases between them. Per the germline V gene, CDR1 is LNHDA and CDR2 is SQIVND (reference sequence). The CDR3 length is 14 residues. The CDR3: CASKTSVGGNTQYF. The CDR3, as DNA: TGTGCCAGTAAAACATCGGTAGGAGGGAATACGCAGTATTTT.

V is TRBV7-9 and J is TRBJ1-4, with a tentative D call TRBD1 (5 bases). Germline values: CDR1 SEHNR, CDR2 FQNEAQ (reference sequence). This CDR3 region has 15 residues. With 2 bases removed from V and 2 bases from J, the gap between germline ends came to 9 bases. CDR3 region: CASSLPTATNEKLFF. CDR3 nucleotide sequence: TGTGCCAGCAGCTTACCGACAGCGACTAATGAAAAACTGTTTTTT.

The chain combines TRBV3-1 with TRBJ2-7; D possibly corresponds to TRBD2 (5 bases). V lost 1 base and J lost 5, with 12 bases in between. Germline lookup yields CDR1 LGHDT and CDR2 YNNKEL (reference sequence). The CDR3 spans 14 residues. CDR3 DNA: TGTGCCAGCAGCCAAGGAGCTACTAGTAACGAGCAGTACTTC. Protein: CASSQGATSNEQYF.

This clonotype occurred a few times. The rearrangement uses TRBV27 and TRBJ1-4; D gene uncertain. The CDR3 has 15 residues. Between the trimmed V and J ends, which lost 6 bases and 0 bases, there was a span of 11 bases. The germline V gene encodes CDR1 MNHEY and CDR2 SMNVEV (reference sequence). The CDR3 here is CASSPANATNEKLFF. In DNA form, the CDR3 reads TGTGCCAGCAGCCCCGCGAATGCAACTAATGAAAAACTGTTTTTT.